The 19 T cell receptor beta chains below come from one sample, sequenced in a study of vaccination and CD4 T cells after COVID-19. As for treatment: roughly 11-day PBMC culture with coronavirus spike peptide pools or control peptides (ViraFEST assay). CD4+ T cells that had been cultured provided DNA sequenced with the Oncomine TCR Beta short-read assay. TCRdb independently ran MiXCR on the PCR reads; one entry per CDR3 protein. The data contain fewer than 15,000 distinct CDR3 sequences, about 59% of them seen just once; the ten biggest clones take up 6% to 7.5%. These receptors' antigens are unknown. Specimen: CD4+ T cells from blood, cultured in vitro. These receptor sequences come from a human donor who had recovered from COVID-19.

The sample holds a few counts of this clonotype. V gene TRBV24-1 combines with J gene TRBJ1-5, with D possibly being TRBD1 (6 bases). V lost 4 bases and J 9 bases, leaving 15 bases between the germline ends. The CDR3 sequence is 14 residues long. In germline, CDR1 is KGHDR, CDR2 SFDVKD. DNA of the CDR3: TGTGCCACCAGTGACTCGGACAGTTTGTGGCCCCAGCATTTT. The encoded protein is CATSDSDSLWPQHF.

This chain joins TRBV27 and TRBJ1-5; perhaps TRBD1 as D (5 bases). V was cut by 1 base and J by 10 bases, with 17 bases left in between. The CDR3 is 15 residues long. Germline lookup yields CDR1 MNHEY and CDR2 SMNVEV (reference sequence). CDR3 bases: TGTGCCAGCAGTTTATTCGGGGGTCCACGGGAACCCCAGCATTTT. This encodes CASSLFGGPREPQHF.

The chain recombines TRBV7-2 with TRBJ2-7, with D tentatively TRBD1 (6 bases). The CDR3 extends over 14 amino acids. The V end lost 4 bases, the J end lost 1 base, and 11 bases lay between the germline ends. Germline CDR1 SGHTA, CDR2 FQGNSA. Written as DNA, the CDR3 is TGTGCCAGCAGCTACTCTCAGGGGTCCTACGAGCAGTACTTC. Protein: CASSYSQGSYEQYF.

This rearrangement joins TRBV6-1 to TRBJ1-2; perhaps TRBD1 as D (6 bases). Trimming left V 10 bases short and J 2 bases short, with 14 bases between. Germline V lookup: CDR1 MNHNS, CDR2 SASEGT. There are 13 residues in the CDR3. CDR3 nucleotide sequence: TGTGCCACCTCAGGCGGGGGCAACTATGGCTACACCTTC. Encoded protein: CATSGGGNYGYTF.

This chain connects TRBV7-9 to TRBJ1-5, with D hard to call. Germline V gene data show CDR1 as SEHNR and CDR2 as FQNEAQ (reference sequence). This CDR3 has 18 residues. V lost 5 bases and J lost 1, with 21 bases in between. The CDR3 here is CASSTSDRLGWSNQPQHF. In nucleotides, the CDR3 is TGTGCCAGCAGCACCTCAGACCGACTCGGGTGGAGCAATCAGCCCCAGCATTTT.

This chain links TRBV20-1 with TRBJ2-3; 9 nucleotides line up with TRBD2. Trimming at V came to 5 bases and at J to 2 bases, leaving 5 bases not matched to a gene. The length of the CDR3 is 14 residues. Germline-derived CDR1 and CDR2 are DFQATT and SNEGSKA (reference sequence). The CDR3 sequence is CSAWSGRTTDTQYF. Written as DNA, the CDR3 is TGCAGTGCTTGGAGCGGGAGGACCACAGATACGCAGTATTTT.

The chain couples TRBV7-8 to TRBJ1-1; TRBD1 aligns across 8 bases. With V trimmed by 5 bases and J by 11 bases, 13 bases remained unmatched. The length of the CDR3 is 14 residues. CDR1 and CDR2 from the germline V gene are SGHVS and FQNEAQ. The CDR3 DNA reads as TGTGCCAGCAGCCCCCCTGGACAGGGATGGAGGGCTTTCTTT. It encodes CASSPPGQGWRAFF.

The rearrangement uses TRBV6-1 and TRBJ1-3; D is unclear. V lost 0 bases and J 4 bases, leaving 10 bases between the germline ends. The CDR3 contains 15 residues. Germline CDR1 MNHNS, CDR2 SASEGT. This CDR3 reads CASSEALRPGNTIYF. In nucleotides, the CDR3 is TGTGCCAGCAGTGAAGCGCTGCGTCCGGGAAACACCATATATTTT.

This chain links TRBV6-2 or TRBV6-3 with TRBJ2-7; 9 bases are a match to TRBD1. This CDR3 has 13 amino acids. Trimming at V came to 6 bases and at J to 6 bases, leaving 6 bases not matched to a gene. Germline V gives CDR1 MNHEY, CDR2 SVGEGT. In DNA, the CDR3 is TGTGCCAGCAGAGGGACAGGGAGGCGCGAGCAGTACTTC. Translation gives CASRGTGRREQYF.

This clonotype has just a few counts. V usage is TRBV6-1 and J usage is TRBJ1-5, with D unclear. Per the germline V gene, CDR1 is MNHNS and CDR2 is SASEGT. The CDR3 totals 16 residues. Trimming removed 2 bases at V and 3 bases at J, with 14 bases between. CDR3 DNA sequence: TGTGCCAGCAGTGAATCATCACCTGGAGACAATCAGCCCCAGCATTTT. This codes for CASSESSPGDNQPQHF.

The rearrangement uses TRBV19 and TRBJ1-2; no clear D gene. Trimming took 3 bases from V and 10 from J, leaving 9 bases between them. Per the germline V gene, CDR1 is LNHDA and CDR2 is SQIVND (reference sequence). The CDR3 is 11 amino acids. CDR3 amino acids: CASSMTSIYTF. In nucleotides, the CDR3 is TGTGCCAGTAGTATGACCTCCATCTACACCTTC.

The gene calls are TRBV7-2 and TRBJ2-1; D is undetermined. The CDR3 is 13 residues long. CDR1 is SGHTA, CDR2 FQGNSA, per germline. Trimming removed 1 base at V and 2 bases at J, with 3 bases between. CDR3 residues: CASSLVPYNEQFF. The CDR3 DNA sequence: TGTGCCAGCAGCTTAGTCCCCTACAATGAGCAGTTCTTC.

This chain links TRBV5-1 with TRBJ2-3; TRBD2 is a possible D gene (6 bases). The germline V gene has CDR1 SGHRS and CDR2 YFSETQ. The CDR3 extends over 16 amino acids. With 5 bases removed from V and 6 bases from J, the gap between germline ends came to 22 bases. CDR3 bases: TGCGCCAGCAGTCGGGCGGGACGGGACTCCGCCGATACGCAGTATTTT. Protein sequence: CASSRAGRDSADTQYF. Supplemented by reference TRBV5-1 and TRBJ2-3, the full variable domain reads KAGVTQTPRYLIKTRGQQVTLSCSPISGHRSVSWYQQTPGQGLQFLFEYFSETQRNKGNFPGRFSGRQFSNSRSEMNVSTLELGDSALYLCASSRAGRDSADTQYFGPGTRLTVL.

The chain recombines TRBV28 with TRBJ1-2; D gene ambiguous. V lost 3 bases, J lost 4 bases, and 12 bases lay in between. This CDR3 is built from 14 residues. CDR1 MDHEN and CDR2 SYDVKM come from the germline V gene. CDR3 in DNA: TGTGCCAGCAGTTTGCCCCCCCTGGGCTATGGCTACACCTTC. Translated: CASSLPPLGYGYTF.

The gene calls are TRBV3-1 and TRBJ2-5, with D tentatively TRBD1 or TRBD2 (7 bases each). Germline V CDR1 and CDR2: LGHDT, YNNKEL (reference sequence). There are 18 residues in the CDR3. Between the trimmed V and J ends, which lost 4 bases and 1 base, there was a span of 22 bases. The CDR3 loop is CASSPARGQGGGQETQYF. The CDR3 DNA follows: TGTGCCAGCAGCCCGGCGCGGGGGCAGGGGGGTGGCCAAGAGACCCAGTACTTC.

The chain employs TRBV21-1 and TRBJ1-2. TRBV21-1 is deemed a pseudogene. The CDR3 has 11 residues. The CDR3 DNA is TGTGCCAGCTCCGTGTTAAGTGGCTACACCTTC. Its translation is CASSVLSGYTF.

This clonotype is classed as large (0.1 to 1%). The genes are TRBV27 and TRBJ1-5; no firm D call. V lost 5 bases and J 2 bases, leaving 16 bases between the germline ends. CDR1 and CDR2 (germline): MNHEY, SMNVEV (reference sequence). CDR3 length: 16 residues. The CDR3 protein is CASSITATLGNQPQHF. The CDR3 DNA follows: TGTGCCAGCAGTATAACAGCTACCCTCGGCAATCAGCCCCAGCATTTT.

DNA of the CDR3: TGCAGTGCTGAGGGGGCGCGGGGCTATGGCTACACCTTC. Translated, it gives CSAEGARGYGYTF. The chain joins TRBV20-1 to TRBJ1-2, with 7 bases matching TRBD1. CDR3 length: 13 amino acids. CDR1 DFQATT and CDR2 SNEGSKA come from the germline V gene (reference sequence). With 5 bases clipped from V and 4 bases from J, the junction kept 7 bases outside the gene matches.

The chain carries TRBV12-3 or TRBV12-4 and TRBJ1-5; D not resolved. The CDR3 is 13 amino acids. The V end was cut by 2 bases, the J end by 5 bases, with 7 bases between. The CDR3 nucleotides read TGTGCCAGCAGTTTAAGTGGGCATCAGCCCCAGCATTTT. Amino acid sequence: CASSLSGHQPQHF.